This is a list of T cell receptor beta chains from one sample in a study of spatial heterogeneity in lung cancer. TCRdb reprocessed the 5' RACE reads via MiXCR and lists one record per CDR3 protein. The sample records approximately 93,000 distinct CDR3 sequences, approximately 19% being singletons. Here the sequenced sample was PBMCs, taken at follow-up. The receptor source for this set is a male donor with early-stage non-small cell lung cancer. Each CDR3 is given with its conserved first and last residue.

cdr3_aa cdr3_length v_call
CASSYTDSQETQYF 14 TRBV6-5
CASSTGLAGTGELFF 15 TRBV7-9
CASSGGRLAGVDEQFF 16 TRBV11-3
CASRRTGGDTQYF 13 TRBV27
CASSSTGRPTNIQYF 15 TRBV7-2
CASSRGQTISGANVLTF 17 TRBV2
CASSYKGQSTEASF 14 TRBV6-5
CASSAAGRVGGEQFF 15 TRBV7-3
CASSQDRLGNQPQHF 15 TRBV4-3
CASSQSDRGSGELFF 15 TRBV7-8
CASSDRQSSGANVLTF 16 TRBV9
CASSTTRLGRREQYF 15 TRBV19
CATTLGRRETQYF 13 TRBV6-6
CASKGGIATNEKLFF 15 TRBV14
CASSRRDRPTDTQYF 15 TRBV6-5
CSARGTGDLNTEAFF 15 TRBV20-1
CSVERQMNTEAFF 13 TRBV29-1
CASSLRGNNSPLHF 14 TRBV27
CASSQRQHDTYNEQFF 16 TRBV18
CASSLSVRQETQYF 14 TRBV5-1
CASSVGNTQETQYF 14 TRBV9
CASSLSGTSYNEQFF 15 TRBV27
CAWSPHRETQYF 12 TRBV30
CASAGGRGTDTQYF 14 TRBV5-1
CASSPSSGTGEFF 13 TRBV7-6
CTLMVGAEAFF 11 TRBV20-1
CASSLTGVAYNEQFF 15 TRBV5-6
CASSLLRNEQFF 12 TRBV6-2/TRBV6-3
CASSPQGEADTQYF 14 TRBV19
CASSYFGTGTEAFF 14 TRBV6-5
CASSRDRGNTEAFF 14 TRBV12-3/TRBV12-4
CASSLLTHNEQFF 13 TRBV7-2
CASSLWNNEQFF 12 TRBV5-4
CASSGTGTGVPGGEAFF 17 TRBV5-1
CASSAGTGNQPQHF 14 TRBV2
CASSYRGDYQETQYF 15 TRBV6-5
CASSKRQGAGETQYF 15 TRBV12-3/TRBV12-4
CASSSTHAGYEQYF 14 TRBV7-2
CARDNHPGGARYTEAFF 17 TRBV7-2
CASRPTGDRHEQYF 14 TRBV19
CASSLPGTTQFF 12 TRBV5-4
CSAEARDMSTDTQYF 15 TRBV20-1
CSARDLDSYEQYF 13 TRBV20-1
CASSQERDRYGYTF 14 TRBV3-1
CASSPEFYNEQFF 13 TRBV7-9
CASSRPLGEQTQYF 14 TRBV12-3/TRBV12-4
CANQGTGTDEQFF 13 TRBV10-3
CASSQTPAGETQYF 14 TRBV4-1
CSAGPSGRDNEKLFF 15 TRBV20-1
CASSGVQSTDTQYF 14 TRBV2
CAISVHGTPQETQYF 15 TRBV10-3